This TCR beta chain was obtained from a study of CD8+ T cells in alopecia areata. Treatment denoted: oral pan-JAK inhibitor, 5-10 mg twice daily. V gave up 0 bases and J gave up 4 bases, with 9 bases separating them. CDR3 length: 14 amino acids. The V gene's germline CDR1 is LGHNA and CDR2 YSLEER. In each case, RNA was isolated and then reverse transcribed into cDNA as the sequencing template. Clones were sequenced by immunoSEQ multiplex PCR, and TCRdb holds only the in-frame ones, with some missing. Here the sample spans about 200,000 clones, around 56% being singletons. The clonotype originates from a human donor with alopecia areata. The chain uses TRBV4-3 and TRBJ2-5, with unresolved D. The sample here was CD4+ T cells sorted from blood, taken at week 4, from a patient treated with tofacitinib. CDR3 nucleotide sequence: TGCGCCAGCAGCCAAGATAGCTTCGGAGAGACCCAGTACTTC. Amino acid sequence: CASSQDSFGETQYF.